Following are 26 T cell receptor beta chains from one sample sequenced in a study of cytomegalovirus exposure and HLA in healthy donors. PCR involved 60 Vbeta and 13 Jbeta primers. TCRdb's copy holds only in-frame clones and misses some; the assay was immunoSEQ multiplex PCR. The sample lists some 38,000 clones, 68% seen once, with nearly 4% in the top ten. The specimen sequenced was PBMCs. All receptors come from a man aged 35-49 years in good health and CMV-seronegative.

This clone was picked up a small number of times. The chain recombines TRBV9 with TRBJ1-2; tentative D call: TRBD1 (5 bases). V lost 0 bases and J 4 bases, leaving 13 bases between the germline ends. The CDR3 has 15 residues. CDR1 and CDR2 from the germline V gene are SGDLS and YYNGEE. As DNA, the CDR3 is TGTGCCAGCAGCGTAGGGGGCTCGGTTAGCTATGGCTACACCTTC. Protein product: CASSVGGSVSYGYTF.

V is TRBV2 and J is TRBJ2-5; 13 bases line up with TRBD2. From germline, CDR1 is SNHLY and CDR2 FYNNEI. This CDR3 comprises 17 residues. Losses at the gene ends were 5 bases for V and 0 bases for J; bases not matched to a gene: 6. The DNA for the CDR3 is TGTGCCAGCAGTCCCGGGACTAGCGGGGTCTACCAAGAGACCCAGTACTTC. The encoded protein is CASSPGTSGVYQETQYF.

The chain recombines TRBV19 with TRBJ1-6, with 9 positions matching TRBD1. The CDR3 has 15 residues. Trimming took 6 bases from V and 9 from J; bases not matched to a gene: 9. From germline, CDR1 is LNHDA and CDR2 SQIVND (reference sequence). This CDR3 is CASSTSGQGGSPLHF. Here the CDR3 DNA reads TGTGCCAGTAGCACTTCGGGACAGGGCGGTTCACCCCTCCACTTT.

V usage is TRBV1 and J usage is TRBJ2-2; the table calls TRBD1, which could not be checked here. TRBV1 is classified as a pseudogene. The CDR3 length is 16 residues. CDR3 loop: CTSSRHRGKNTGELFF. As DNA, the CDR3 is TGCACCAGCAGCCGGCACAGGGGAAAGAACACCGGGGAGCTGTTTTTT.

A few counts support this clone. The chain joins TRBV7-9 to TRBJ2-7; TRBD1 might be the D (6 bases). The CDR3 covers 16 residues. V lost 3 bases, J lost 5 bases, and 20 bases lay in between. Germline assignment: CDR1 SEHNR and CDR2 FQNEAQ (reference sequence). In nucleotides, the CDR3 is TGTGCCAGCAGCTTGGGCGGACAGATTTCATTTGACGAGCAGTACTTC. Translated: CASSLGGQISFDEQYF. The whole variable domain, filled in from reference TRBV7-9 and TRBJ2-7, reads DTGVSQNPRHKITKRGQNVTFRCDPISEHNRLYWYRQTLGQGPEFLTYFQNEAQLEKSRLLSDRFSAERPKGSFSTLEIQRTEQGDSAMYLCASSLGGQISFDEQYFGPGTRLTVT.

This clone came up once. V usage is TRBV18 and J usage is TRBJ2-5; 7 bases fit TRBD1. V lost 3 bases and J lost 5; bases outside the gene matches: 9. Germline CDR1 KGHSH, CDR2 LQKENI. The CDR3 is 15 amino acids. The DNA of the CDR3 is TGTGCCAGCTCACCTTTCGCAGGGGGTGAGGAGACCCAGTACTTC. It yields the protein CASSPFAGGEETQYF.

The gene calls are TRBV5-1 and TRBJ1-1; 7 bases line up with TRBD1. From germline, CDR1 is SGHRS and CDR2 YFSETQ. The V gene end was trimmed by 6 bases and the J gene end by 6 bases; junction bases not matched to a gene: 2. The CDR3 has 11 amino acids. The CDR3 sequence is CASIQGAEAFF. The CDR3 DNA reads as TGCGCCAGCATCCAGGGGGCTGAAGCTTTCTTT. The variable domain in full, completed from reference TRBV5-1 and TRBJ1-1, reads KAGVTQTPRYLIKTRGQQVTLSCSPISGHRSVSWYQQTPGQGLQFLFEYFSETQRNKGNFPGRFSGRQFSNSRSEMNVSTLELGDSALYLCASIQGAEAFFGQGTRLTVV.

The V call is TRBV5-6, the J call TRBJ2-7; 7 positions agree with TRBD2. CDR3 size: 13 residues. V lost 6 bases to trimming and J lost 1 base; unmatched junction nucleotides: 4. Per germline, CDR1 SGHDT and CDR2 YYEEEE. CDR3 nucleotide sequence: TGTGCCAGCACCTGGGAGGGATCCTACGAGCAGTACTTC. Amino acid sequence: CASTWEGSYEQYF.

V and J are TRBV4-3 and TRBJ1-4, with 11 nucleotides matching TRBD1. The CDR3 is made up of 18 amino acids. V gave up 0 bases and J gave up 7 bases; unmatched junction bases: 10. Germline loops: CDR1 LGHNA, CDR2 YSLEER. The CDR3 DNA is TGCGCCAGCAGCCAAGACTTGGACAGGGGGCACCTGGGTGAAAAACTGTTTTTT. Translating it yields CASSQDLDRGHLGEKLFF.

The V call is TRBV18, the J call TRBJ1-2, with D possibly being TRBD1 (5 bases). With 3 bases removed from V and 6 bases from J, the gap between germline ends came to 11 bases. CDR3 size: 13 residues. The germline CDR1 and CDR2 sequences are KGHSH and LQKENI. The CDR3, as DNA: TGTGCCAGCTCACCGAAGACAGTTAATGGCTACACCTTC. Amino acid sequence: CASSPKTVNGYTF.

The chain recombines TRBV6-6 with TRBJ1-1; no reliable D call. The CDR3 extends over 13 amino acids. V was cut by 10 bases and J by 0 bases, with 12 bases left in between. Looked up from germline, CDR1 is MNHNY and CDR2 is SVGAGI (reference sequence). The CDR3 DNA is TGTGCCACCGGTTTACGAGTGAACACTGAAGCTTTCTTT. Amino acids: CATGLRVNTEAFF.

The chain's CDR3 is CASRLGTGMNTGELFF. The CDR3, as DNA: TGTGCCAGCAGACTCGGGACAGGGATGAACACCGGGGAGCTGTTTTTT. The genes are TRBV5-8 and TRBJ2-2; the match to TRBD1 covers 9 bases. Germline V lookup: CDR1 SGHTS, CDR2 YDEGEE. The CDR3 runs 16 residues. The V and J ends lost 5 bases and 1 base, in that order; junction bases with no gene match: 6.

About this clone itself: The missing conserved phenylalanine or tryptophan at the end of this CDR3 makes a read error likely. Because the CDR3's place on the DNA is in doubt, the DNA is left out and the CDR3 is given as listed by TCRdb. The chain recombines TRBV5-6 with TRBJ1-1; the DNA was not used to check the table's D call, TRBD1. The CDR3 has 13 amino acids, counting both end residues. Germline CDR1 is SGHDT and CDR2 is YYEEEE. This CDR3 reads CASSLGLTGTGIK.

The chain joins TRBV2 to TRBJ1-6; D gene unclear. V lost 7 bases, J lost 0 bases, and 10 bases lay in between. This CDR3 region has 15 residues. Germline lookup yields CDR1 SNHLY and CDR2 FYNNEI. In DNA, the CDR3 is TGTGCCAGCACTTCATCAGGCTCCTATAATTCACCCCTCCACTTT. It translates to CASTSSGSYNSPLHF. Filled out from reference TRBV2 and TRBJ1-6, the complete variable domain reads EPEVTQTPSHQVTQMGQEVILRCVPISNHLYFYWYRQILGQKVEFLVSFYNNEISEKSEIFDDQFSVERPDGSNFTLKIRSTKLEDSAMYFCASTSSGSYNSPLHFGNGTRLTVT.

This clone occurred once. The chain carries TRBV10-3 and TRBJ2-7; 7 nucleotides agree with TRBD1. The CDR3 covers 16 residues. CDR1 is ENHRY and CDR2 is SYGVKD in the germline V gene. V dropped 0 bases and J dropped 3; count of bases not matched to a gene: 8. CDR3 loop: CAISESTQGTHYEQYF. The CDR3 DNA follows: TGTGCCATCAGTGAGTCAACACAGGGGACACACTACGAGCAGTACTTC.

The J gene is TRBJ2-1, the V gene TRBV29-1; 7 bases agree with TRBD1. Looked up from germline, CDR1 is SQVTM and CDR2 is ANQGSEA. The CDR3 is 12 amino acids. Losses at the gene ends were 2 bases for V and 6 bases for J; bases not matched to a gene: 1. CDR3 protein: CSVENRGNEQFF. In DNA, the CDR3 is TGCAGCGTTGAAAACAGGGGCAATGAGCAGTTCTTC.

This clone was picked up a small number of times. The chain uses TRBV7-2 and TRBJ1-3; TRBD1 aligns across 8 bases. J lost 7 bases, V lost 5 bases, and 7 bases had no gene match. Germline V gene lookup returns CDR1 SGHTA and CDR2 FQGNSA. The CDR3 consists of 14 residues. The CDR3 nucleotides are TGTGCCAGCAGCCTCGGACAGGGATGGAACACCATATATTTT. It yields the protein CASSLGQGWNTIYF. Full variable domain (rest looked up from reference TRBV7-2 and TRBJ1-3): GAGVSQSPSNKVTEKGKDVELRCDPISGHTALYWYRQSLGQGLEFLIYFQGNSAPDKSGLPSDRFSAERTGGSVSTLTIQRTQQEDSAVYLCASSLGQGWNTIYFGEGSWLTVV.

This chain links TRBV14 with TRBJ1-2, with TRBD1 identical over 10 bases. The CDR3 has 16 amino acids. Germline CDR1 is SGHDN and CDR2 is FVKESK. Losses at the gene ends were 3 bases for V and 5 bases for J; bases not matched to a gene: 9. CDR3 nucleotide sequence: TGTGCCAGCAGCCAGACGGGACAGGGGTTACAATATGGCTACACCTTC. Its protein product is CASSQTGQGLQYGYTF.

The genes are TRBV7-9 and TRBJ2-1; the match to TRBD2 covers 9 bases. J was trimmed by 5 bases and V by 5 bases; bases with no gene match: 7. The CDR3 loop spans 15 amino acids. CDR1 and CDR2 (germline): SEHNR, FQNEAQ (reference sequence). CDR3 loop: CASSVSGGLHNEQFF. CDR3 sequence (DNA): TGTGCCAGCAGCGTTAGCGGGGGTTTACACAATGAGCAGTTCTTC.

This clone occurred a few times. The chain is built from TRBV10-2 and TRBJ2-5, with a tentative D call TRBD2 (6 bases). Germline V gene data show CDR1 as WSHSY and CDR2 as SAAADI. Between the trimmed V and J ends, which lost 2 bases and 5 bases, there was a span of 9 bases. CDR3 length: 13 amino acids. CDR3 protein: CASSEMGRETQYF. The CDR3 DNA reads as TGCGCCAGCAGTGAGATGGGGAGGGAGACCCAGTACTTC.

This clone was observed a single time. The gene calls are TRBV9 and TRBJ2-6; 7 bases match TRBD1. CDR3 size: 15 residues. Trimming cost V 4 bases and J 1 base; bases outside gene matches: 2. CDR1 SGDLS and CDR2 YYNGEE come from the germline V gene. CDR3 amino acids: CASSSTGSGANVLTF. The CDR3 nucleotides read TGTGCCAGCAGCTCGACAGGGTCTGGGGCCAACGTCCTGACTTTC.

The V gene is TRBV6-5, the J gene TRBJ2-7; 12 bases map to TRBD2. The J segment lost 4 bases and the V segment lost 4 bases, leaving 8 bases of the junction unmatched. CDR1 and CDR2 (germline): MNHEY, SVGAGI. CDR3 length: 16 amino acids. Here the CDR3 DNA reads TGTGCCAGCAGTTCGGAGAGACTAGCGGGGGATTACGAGCAGTACTTC. It encodes CASSSERLAGDYEQYF.

This clone has a handful of counts. The rearrangement joins TRBV6-5 to TRBJ1-3; possibly TRBD1 for D (6 bases). The CDR3 length is 14 residues. The V end lost 6 bases, the J end lost 5 bases, and 14 bases lay between the germline ends. Germline lookup yields CDR1 MNHEY and CDR2 SVGAGI. The CDR3, as DNA: TGTGCCAGCAGCGAGACAGGCTTCAGAAACACCATATATTTT. Translation: CASSETGFRNTIYF.

The V gene is TRBV10-3, the J gene TRBJ1-2, with TRBD1 matching 7 bases. The CDR3 is 13 residues long. Germline values: CDR1 ENHRY, CDR2 SYGVKD. J gave up 10 bases and V 7 bases, and 12 bases lay outside the gene matches. The CDR3 nucleotides read TGTGCCATCACCCCGGACAGGAAGGAACCCTACACCTTC. Translation gives CAITPDRKEPYTF.

This clone turned up a few times. The rearrangement joins TRBV6-6 to TRBJ1-6; D is unclear. The CDR3 contains 13 residues. The V gene's germline CDR1 is MNHNY and CDR2 SVGAGI (reference sequence). V was trimmed by 5 bases and J by 5 bases, leaving 7 bases between them. The CDR3 sequence is CASSVRDNSPLHF. CDR3 DNA: TGTGCCAGCAGTGTCCGGGATAATTCACCCCTCCACTTT.

This chain uses TRBV10-1 with TRBJ2-7; D not resolved. This CDR3 contains 13 residues. V was shortened by 4 bases and J by 2 bases, with 9 bases between the two germline ends. The germline V gene has CDR1 WNHNN and CDR2 SYGVQD (reference sequence). The CDR3 nucleotides are TGCGCCAGCAGTGCCCAGGTCCCCTACGAGCAGTACTTC. Translated: CASSAQVPYEQYF.